This T cell receptor beta chain was profiled in a study of T cell changes during pregnancy in multiple sclerosis. For this clone: An end of the junction differs from the germline gene, which may be a read error.

Clones were sequenced by immunoSEQ multiplex PCR, and TCRdb holds only the in-frame ones, with some missing. Here the sample spans 130,000 or so clones, 90% to 96% being singletons. The CDR3 is made up of 13 amino acids. CDR1 SSHAT and CDR2 FNYEAQ come from the germline V gene (reference sequence). The source material was peripheral blood, sampled after pregnancy. This clonotype originated in a female donor with multiple sclerosis, enrolled in a pregnancy study. V usage is TRBV7-7 and J usage is TRBJ2-5, with a tentative D call TRBD1 (5 bases). CDR3 bases: TGTGCTAGCAGCATGTCAGGGTTGGAGACCCAGTACTTC. This sequence encodes CASSMSGLETQYF. The full variable domain, in which reference TRBV7-7 and TRBJ2-5 provide the parts outside the CDR3, is GAGVSQSPRYKVTKRGQDVTLRCDPISSHATLYWYQQALGQGPEFLTYFNYEAQPDKSGLPSDRFSAERPEGSISTLTIQRTEQRDSAMYRCASSMSGLETQYFGPGTRLLVL.